A selection of T cell receptor beta chains follows, all from one sample in a study of cytomegalovirus exposure and HLA in healthy donors. The assay was immunoSEQ multiplex PCR, and TCRdb's table has in-frame clones only and misses some. In the table there are some 130,000 clones, 76% of which are singletons. Sequenced sample: PBMCs. The receptors derive from a female donor in good health and CMV-seropositive. CDR3s include the opening cysteine and the closing phenylalanine or tryptophan. D genes are given only for firm matches. Expanded clones are given a class, and other clones once, few, many or no size at all.

abundance	v_gene	d_gene	j_gene	CDR3aa	CDR3nt
NA	TRBV15	NA	TRBJ1-4	CATSRAGPVEKLFF	TGTGCCACCAGCAGAGCTGGGCCGGTTGAAAAACTGTTTTTT
NA	TRBV19	TRBD1	TRBJ2-3	CASTGTGYTDTQYF	TGTGCCAGTACCGGGACAGGCTACACAGATACGCAGTATTTT
NA	TRBV7-2	NA	TRBJ2-1	CASSRRNNEQFF	TGTGCCAGCTCGCGGAGAAACAATGAGCAGTTCTTC
NA	TRBV6-1	NA	TRBJ1-2	CASSEGGGPYGYTF	TGTGCCAGCAGTGAAGGTGGTGGGCCCTACGGCTACACCTTC
NA	TRBV27	NA	TRBJ2-4	CASSVLGQGSGKNIQYF	TGTGCCAGCAGTGTCTTAGGTCAGGGGTCGGGCAAAAACATTCAGTACTTC
NA	TRBV2	TRBD1	TRBJ1-1	CASSVDRGLNTEAFF	TGTGCCAGCAGTGTGGACAGGGGGCTGAACACTGAAGCTTTCTTT
NA	TRBV5-4	TRBD2	TRBJ2-2	CASSLQRDGTGELFF	TGTGCCAGCAGCTTGCAGCGGGATGGCACCGGGGAGCTGTTTTTT
few	TRBV28	NA	TRBJ1-5	CASSLHSNQPQHF	TGTGCCAGCAGTTTACATAGCAATCAGCCCCAGCATTTT
NA	TRBV6-4	NA	TRBJ1-5	CASSLTFSNQPQHF	TGTGCCAGCAGTTTGACTTTTAGCAATCAGCCCCAGCATTTT
NA	TRBV6-5	TRBD1	TRBJ1-5	CASSYTRTGRDQHF	TGTGCCAGCAGTTACACGAGGACAGGGCGGGATCAGCATTTT
NA	TRBV18	TRBD1	TRBJ2-7	CASSPYGTETYEQYF	TGTGCCAGCTCACCATACGGGACAGAGACCTACGAGCAGTACTTC
NA	TRBV5-1	NA	TRBJ2-1	CASSSRGISSYNEQFF	TGCGCCAGCAGCTCCAGGGGAATTAGCTCCTACAATGAGCAGTTCTTC
NA	TRBV6-5	NA	TRBJ1-3	CASREGSGNTIYF	TGTGCCAGCAGAGAGGGCTCTGGAAACACCATATATTTT
NA	TRBV6-5	TRBD1	TRBJ2-7	CASSSGTGVLHEQYF	TGTGCCAGCAGTTCCGGGACAGGGGTTCTCCACGAGCAGTACTTC
NA	TRBV29-1	NA	TRBJ1-2	CSVEFEGDGYTF	TGCAGCGTTGAATTTGAGGGAGATGGCTACACCTTC
NA	TRBV30	NA	TRBJ1-4	CAWSLGGHEKLFF	TGTGCCTGGAGCCTGGGAGGCCATGAAAAACTGTTTTTT